The TCR beta chain described here comes from a study of CD8 T cells in ankylosing spondylitis. This clonotype showed up just once. No antigen is known for it. Generation of TCR beta libraries employed quantitative 5'-RACE incorporating molecular barcodes. TCRdb re-derived calls from the 5' RACE reads in MiXCR, one entry per CDR3 protein. The table has some 840,000 distinct CDR3 sequences, approximately 10% seen once. Study observations and caveats: The study identified a TCR beta motif of under ten highly homologous variants that appeared characteristic of ankylosing spondylitis blood. Disease-associated clonotypes exhibited CD8+ identity and were relatively infrequent in peripheral blood. Earlier reports found some motif variants in synovial fluid and blood in reactive arthritis. There was reportedly significant enrichment of clones that were disease-linked in matched ankylosing spondylitis synovial fluid.

The sequence derives from a male donor with ankylosing spondylitis. What was sequenced was blood, either unsorted or a sorted T cell fraction (not recorded which).

This CDR3 is CASRNFGTATSNGYTF. In nucleotides, the CDR3 is TGTGCCAGCAGAAATTTCGGGACAGCGACTTCAAATGGCTACACCTTC. The chain employs TRBV12-3 or TRBV12-4 and TRBJ1-2, with 7 bases identical to TRBD1. The CDR3 extends over 16 amino acids. V was pared by 6 bases and J by 6 bases, with 16 bases of the junction left unmatched.